This entry describes one T cell receptor beta chain. This clone was observed a handful of times. Its antigen remains undetermined. Base qualities were left out, and no much larger clone turns up one base away. This entry belongs to a study of cytomegalovirus exposure and HLA in healthy donors (dated by TCRdb to the late 2010s). In the study overall: An earlier analysis of fewer than 750 of the donors reported 276 Gb of sequence data and around 100 million unique TCR beta sequences obtained from roughly 180 million T cells. Donor age, sex, ethnicity and CMV serostatus were compiled together with the repertoire data. The study combined high-throughput TCR immunosequencing, statistical association of individual TCRs with disease status, and machine learning to predict cytomegalovirus infection status. An early release covering 550 to 700 HLA-typed donors comprised approximately 290 gigabases of sequencing data and 85 million or so unique TCR sequences. The study aimed to test whether signatures of past pathogen exposure could be identified by cataloging public T cell receptors. Using immunosequencing, the study profiled T cell repertoires from approximately 700 subjects and related those repertoires to cytomegalovirus serostatus. The genetic ancestry cluster associated with self-reported Caucasian donors included about 81% of the approximately 400 genotyped donors. Typing coverage differed by locus: A, B, C, DRB1 and DQB1 were typed in roughly 629-630 donors, DQA1 in about 500, DPA1 in 600 to 610, and DPB1 in just under 490. Among a few hundred genotyped donors of the cohort, an average of around 240,000 unique TCR beta nucleotide sequences were sequenced per donor, about a sixth of them non-productive. A separate validation cohort of about 110 different subjects was used in addition to the roughly 670-subject first cohort. An earlier analysis of several hundred of the donors applied high-throughput TCR beta sequencing to assess whether each TCR beta V gene segment acted as functional or pseudogenic. Rather than drawing on any new phenotypic data, the later analysis identified candidate immune exposures from TCR beta sequences and the way those sequences occurred across donors. A handful of DR-DQ haplotypes were handled as single units for association and clustering because linkage in the cohort was strong. Every discovery cohort repertoire had been produced on one sequencing platform. In a later genetic analysis, genome-wide SNP genotypes for about 65% of the 666 donors were used, and that subset was treated as a discovery cohort. A later analysis re-examined previously published TCR beta repertoires from just over 650 donors and added high-resolution HLA genotyping to investigate patterns of TCR occurrence. HLA typing included class I and class II loci at four-digit resolution.

Library method: the immunoSEQ multiplex PCR assay. For the multiplex PCR, a mixture combining 60 forward primers for TCR Vbeta segments and 13 reverse primers for TCR Jbeta segments was used. The CDR3 region of rearranged TCR beta genes was amplified from genomic DNA by a multiplex PCR assay. Amplified TCR beta libraries were sequenced as 87-base-pair reads on the Illumina HiSeq System. The study's processing was this. Across the roughly 700 repertoires, a later analysis counted around 80 million unique TCR beta chains, around 11 million of which were shared by at least two donors. To remove PCR and sequencing errors, raw reads were error-corrected and collapsed into unique sequences using a nearest-neighbor algorithm that merged closely related sequences. CDR3 sequences were aligned to IMGT reference sequences to assign V, D and J gene segments. For a sequence to be retained, at least a six-nucleotide match to both a V gene segment and a J gene segment was required. A rearrangement was called productive if the CDR3 had no stop codons and remained in frame with V and J, and every other rearrangement was called non-productive. CDR3 was defined according to IMGT convention as the region running from the second conserved V-encoded cysteine to the conserved J-encoded phenylalanine. In an earlier analysis of roughly 580 of the donors, sequences lacking an unambiguous match to a single V gene segment were excluded. In an earlier analysis of approximately 610 of the donors, V segments were called functional above 56.7% productive rearrangements and were called segregating when the between-donor standard deviation exceeded 5%. A statistical classification framework was built for diagnosing cytomegalovirus status from the catalog of TCR beta chain sequences. A later analysis assigned V and J genes by comparing TCR nucleotide sequences with IMGT/GENE-DB human TR gene sequences. In a later analysis, CDR3 sequences and most-parsimonious VDJ recombination scenarios were assigned using the TCRdist pipeline. A later analysis defined each TCR beta chain by its CDR3 amino acid sequence plus V-gene family, and excluded reads lacking a unique V-gene family. In a later analysis, around 650 highly shared, low-generation-probability nucleotide sequences were removed to address suspected cross-contamination and a sequencing artifact. A later analysis calculated a clonal expansion index for each public chain from normalized within-repertoire ranks of inferred template counts. In a later analysis, generation probabilities were computed with a VDJ recombination model fitted to out-of-frame rearrangements, and the resulting probabilities were checked against IGoR. Hypergeometric tests were used in a later analysis to score TCR-TCR, TCR-HLA and TCR-CMV co-occurrence, with a repertoire-size bias correction applied to the TCR pairs. A later analysis estimated false discovery rates by permuting HLA or CMV assignments 20 times. In a later analysis, co-occurring TCRs were grouped with DBSCAN, and TCRdist sequence similarity was added when clustering was performed within HLA-allele-positive subsets. Repertoires with fewer than 30,000 or more than 120,000 public chains, plus five repertoires with anomalous nucleotide sharing, were excluded from co-occurrence clustering. This is the immuneACCESS table as TCRdb keeps it, with only in-frame sequences that have V and J called. A part of the clones is gone; compared with another copy, unresolved V genes explain less than half, and the rest is unexplained. V, J and clone size are taken as reported in that table, and D and trimming were inferred from the DNA itself. In all, the sample holds some 200,000 clones, and 77% of those were seen once. Of the sample, roughly 2.5% is held by the ten largest clones.

Paper-wide results and their limitations: An association between a missense DCLRE1C variant and V-gene and J-gene trimming of TCR beta chains was found in a later genetic analysis and replicated in an independent cohort. A total of 164 TCR beta chains were listed by the study as associated with cytomegalovirus. Because HLA typing was missing for some donors at each locus, association tests included only the typed subset. An earlier analysis of around 500 of the donors showed that most TCR beta V segments appeared in productive rearrangements either about 87% or about 30% of the time, which broadly matched IMGT annotations. A further reported finding was that TCR beta sequences accurately predicted the HLA-A and HLA-B alleles for most subjects in the first cohort. Several of the top co-occurrence clusters appeared to be linked to parvovirus B19, influenza, CMV and Epstein-Barr virus, according to a later analysis. In this cohort, only TCR beta chains were sequenced, and detectable features were limited by the absence of alpha or paired-chain data. A later genetic analysis reported fewer N-insertions in productive TCRs among donors in an Asian-associated ancestry cluster than the roughly 690-donor mean. Specific HLA alleles were associated with 16,951 TCR beta sequences at a false discovery rate of 0.05 in a later analysis. The authors suggested that the approach could potentially be generalized to other disease states and immunological phenotypes. A cluster of highly shared sequence variants was judged likely to be a technical artifact of the sequencing pipeline. Across donors, most TCR sequences were observed very rarely, whereas some public TCRs were present in many individuals. Correlated functional status among segregating V segments might be attributable to linkage disequilibrium, but an unknown experimental factor could not be ruled out. According to a later analysis, most CMV-associated TCR beta chains appeared to be HLA-restricted, and the HLA associations seemed to be driven largely by CMV exposure. The presence/absence analyses assumed that sequencing depth was roughly uniform across donors, and that assumption may not be true. Cytomegalovirus status was reported to be diagnosed by the classifier with high specificity and sensitivity in both the original and validation cohorts. Strong co-occurrence of HLA alleles, especially DR and DQ, made assigning TCR associations to individual alleles difficult. The earlier analysis of around 600 of the donors excluded some 16 rarely observed V segments, including chromosome 9 orphons, because counts were too low. A later analysis found that HLA-associated TCR beta chains were more clonally expanded and had lower generation probabilities than equally common non-associated chains. According to a later analysis, TCR association rates differed among HLA loci, with DRB1 alleles showing the most associated TCRs and HLA-C alleles showing the fewest. The only immune exposure information available for the cohort was CMV serostatus. A few of the identified cytomegalovirus-associated TCR beta chains were confirmed in vitro to be specific for cytomegalovirus antigens.

The cohort was made up of about 670 healthy bone marrow donors. All cohort members were sampled while nominally healthy, although unrecorded immune exposures were likely present. The donor was CMV seropositive and was included in the group of approximately 300 seropositive cohort members. Each donor provided a peripheral blood sample, and peripheral blood mononuclear cells were used for TCR beta sequencing. Genomic DNA extraction from the blood cell samples was performed with the Qiagen DNeasy Blood Extraction Kit. The sequenced sample was PBMCs. This receptor was obtained from a woman aged 55-70 years in good health and CMV-seropositive.

In nucleotide form, the sequence is TGTGCCAGCAGTGCGAACAGGGAAGAGACCCAGTACTTC. It is translated as CASSANREETQYF. Here the chain combines TRBV2 and TRBJ2-5; TRBD1 could be the D gene, as 6 bases match. Reading from cysteine to phenylalanine, the CDR3 counts 13 amino acids. This entry keeps only the CDR3 DNA: 39 bases, framed from base 1. The germline ends are 9 bases apart after V is trimmed by 4 bases and J by 3 bases. CDR1 and CDR2, per the germline V gene, are SNHLY and FYNNEI.